Reported below is one TCR beta chain. Its antigen is unknown. The PCR employed 60 Vbeta primers together with 13 Jbeta primers. Produced via immunoSEQ multiplex PCR; TCRdb's table is partial and in-frame only. The sample lists 200,000 or so clones, around three quarters occurring once. This sample was taken from a study of cytomegalovirus exposure and HLA in healthy donors. Study-wide results and caveats: Reportedly, cytomegalovirus status was diagnosed with high sensitivity and specificity.

Sample: PBMCs. This TCR was recovered from a man between 35 and 55 years old in good health and CMV-seronegative.

DNA of the CDR3: TGTGCCATCAGTAGACAGCCAACCGGGGAGCTGTTTTTT. Translation gives CAISRQPTGELFF. The V call is TRBV10-3, the J call TRBJ2-2; a possible D gene is TRBD1 (5 bases). This CDR3 contains 13 residues. CDR1 is ENHRY, CDR2 SYGVKD, per germline. Trimming removed 5 bases at V and 5 bases at J, with 9 bases between.